The T cell receptor (beta chain) under discussion was sequenced for a study of cytomegalovirus exposure and HLA in healthy donors. Across the whole study: Earlier, 150 million to 200 million T cells were analyzed, and about 120 million unique TCR beta sequences were found among them.

It was with 60 Vbeta and 13 Jbeta primers that the PCR ran. Clones were sequenced by immunoSEQ multiplex PCR, and TCRdb holds only the in-frame ones, with some missing. This sample has 100,000 to 150,000 clones, with 82% found just once. In the case of this clone: The target antigen is unknown.

Healthy bone marrow donors made up the donors. General study findings and limits: In the analysis, some V segments, TRBV6-2 and TRBV6-3 included, were excluded as indistinguishable. Association of a missense DCLRE1C variant with TCR beta V- and J-gene trimming was reported in a later analysis.

The germline CDR1 and CDR2 sequences are MNHNY and SVGAGI (reference sequence). The V end was cut by 7 bases, the J end by 2 bases, with 8 bases between. The length of the CDR3 is 12 residues. The sample was PBMCs. This sequence was found in a male donor in good health and CMV-seropositive. This chain joins TRBV6-6 and TRBJ1-2; D gene ambiguous. The CDR3 protein is CASTRGNYGYTF. The CDR3 region has the DNA TGTGCCAGCACAAGAGGAAACTATGGCTACACCTTC.